Given below is one T cell receptor (beta chain) in context. Its specificity is not known. The junction departs from germline at one end; a sequencing error may be responsible. Three rounds of nested PCR, following a modified ARM-PCR protocol, produced the TCRbeta library. A single record per CDR3 protein comes from TCRdb applying MiXCR to the multiplex PCR reads. The profile shows about 79,000 distinct CDR3 sequences, 55% to 80% of them singletons. CDR1 SGHDT and CDR2 YYEEEE come from the germline V gene. CDR3 length: 13 amino acids. The source of the sample is a study of tumor and adjacent non-tumor tissue in lung cancer. For the study at large: Stage I to III disease affected 9 to 10 men and 5 women aged about 31 to 85. Study-wide results and limits: Significantly higher TCR diversity was found in tumor than normal lung. Tumor TCR diversity, when higher, was linked to shorter survival.

No cell sorting was done before RNA was extracted from the tissue. The J gene is TRBJ2-6, the V gene TRBV5-6; 10 nucleotides agree with TRBD1. The sequenced sample consisted of lung tumor tissue. The TCR sequence derives from a woman in her forties with non-small cell lung cancer. The CDR3 DNA reads TGTGCCAACAGCTTGGGACAGGGGAACATCCTGACTTTC. Its protein is CANSLGQGNILTF.